This section outlines one TCR beta chain sequence together with its context. Its antigen is not known. Exclusions: uncontrolled infection, other autoimmune disease, pregnancy, lactation. Every diagnosis used clinical symptoms, serum thyroxine and TRAb, thyroid ultrasound and orbital computed tomography. TCR beta CDR3 regions were amplified from RNA. First-round RT-PCR with HTBI primers amplified the TCR CDR3 region. TCRdb redid the calling of the multiplex PCR reads with MiXCR, one entry per CDR3 protein. This sample has roughly 380,000 distinct CDR3 sequences, with around 18% found just once. The length of the CDR3 is 15 residues. V trimming: 5 bases; J trimming: 5 bases; junction bases outside the gene matches: 7. Germline CDR1 is SGHTA and CDR2 is FQGNSA. The data derive from a study of T cells in Graves' hyperthyroidism and ophthalmopathy. Across the whole study: Peripheral blood was collected at initial diagnosis, before any treatment. Findings of the study overall: Ophthalmopathy was identified by the model a median about 6 months ahead of onset.

Sequencing was done on a sample of blood. This clonotype originated in a woman between 40 and 55 years old with Graves' ophthalmopathy. The rearrangement uses TRBV7-2 and TRBJ2-7, with 12 bases matching TRBD1. CDR3 DNA: TGTGCCAGCAGCCTATCCGGGACAGGGGGCCACGAGCAGTACTTC. It encodes CASSLSGTGGHEQYF. The full variable domain, rest sourced from reference TRBV7-2 and TRBJ2-7, is GAGVSQSPSNKVTEKGKDVELRCDPISGHTALYWYRQSLGQGLEFLIYFQGNSAPDKSGLPSDRFSAERTGGSVSTLTIQRTQQEDSAVYLCASSLSGTGGHEQYFGPGTRLTVT.